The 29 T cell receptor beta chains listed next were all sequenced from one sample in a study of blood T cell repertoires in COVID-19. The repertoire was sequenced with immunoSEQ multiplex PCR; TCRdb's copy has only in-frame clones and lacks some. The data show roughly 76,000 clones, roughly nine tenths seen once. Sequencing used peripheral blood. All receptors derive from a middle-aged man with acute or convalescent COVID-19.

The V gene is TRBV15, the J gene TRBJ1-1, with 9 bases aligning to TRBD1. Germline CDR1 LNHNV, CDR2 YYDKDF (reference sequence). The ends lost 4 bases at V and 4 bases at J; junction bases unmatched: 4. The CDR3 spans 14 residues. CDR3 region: CATSNGQGRTEAFF. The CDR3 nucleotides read TGTGCCACCAGCAACGGACAGGGGCGCACTGAAGCTTTCTTT.

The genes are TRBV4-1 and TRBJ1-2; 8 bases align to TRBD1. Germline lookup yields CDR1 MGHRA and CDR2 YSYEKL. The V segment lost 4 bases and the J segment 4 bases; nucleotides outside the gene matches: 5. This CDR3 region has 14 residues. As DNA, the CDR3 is TGCGCCAGCAGCCCTCAGGGGGCGGTCTATGGCTACACCTTC. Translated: CASSPQGAVYGYTF.

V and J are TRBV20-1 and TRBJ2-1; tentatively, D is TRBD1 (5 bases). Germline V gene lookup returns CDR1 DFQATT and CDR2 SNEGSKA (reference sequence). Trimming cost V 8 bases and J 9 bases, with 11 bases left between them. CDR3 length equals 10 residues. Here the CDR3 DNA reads TGCAGTACCAAAAGGGGTGAGCAGTTCTTC. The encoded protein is CSTKRGEQFF.

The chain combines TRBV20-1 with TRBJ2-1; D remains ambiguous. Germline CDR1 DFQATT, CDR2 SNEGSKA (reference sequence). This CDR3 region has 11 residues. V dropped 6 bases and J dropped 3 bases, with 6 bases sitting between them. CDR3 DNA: TGCAGTGCCCCGGGCTACAATGAGCAGTTCTTC. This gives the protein CSAPGYNEQFF.

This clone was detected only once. The CDR3 reads CASIPGSNTGELFF. For the CDR3, the DNA is TGTGCCAGCATCCCGGGGTCGAACACCGGGGAGCTGTTTTTT. The gene calls are TRBV28 and TRBJ2-2, with D possibly matching TRBD2 (5 bases). V dropped 7 bases and J dropped 0 bases, with 9 bases sitting between them. The germline CDR1 and CDR2 sequences are MDHEN and SYDVKM. CDR3 length: 14 amino acids.

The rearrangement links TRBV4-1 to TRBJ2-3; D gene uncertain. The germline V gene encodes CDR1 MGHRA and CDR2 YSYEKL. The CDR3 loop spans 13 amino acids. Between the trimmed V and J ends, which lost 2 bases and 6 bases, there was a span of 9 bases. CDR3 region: CASSQLQLDTQYF. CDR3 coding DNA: TGCGCCAGCAGCCAACTGCAGTTGGATACGCAGTATTTT.

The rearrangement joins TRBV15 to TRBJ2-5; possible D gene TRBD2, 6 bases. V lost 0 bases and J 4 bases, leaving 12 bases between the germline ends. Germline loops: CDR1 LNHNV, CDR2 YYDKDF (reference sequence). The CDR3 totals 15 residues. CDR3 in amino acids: CATSRDRMGGETQYF. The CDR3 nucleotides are TGTGCCACCAGCAGAGATCGAATGGGGGGAGAGACCCAGTACTTC.

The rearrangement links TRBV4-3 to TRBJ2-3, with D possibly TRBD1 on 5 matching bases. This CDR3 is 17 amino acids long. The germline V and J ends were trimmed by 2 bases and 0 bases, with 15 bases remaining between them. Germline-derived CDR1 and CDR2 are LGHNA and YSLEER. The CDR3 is CASSQNPGPRSTDTQYF. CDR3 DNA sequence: TGCGCCAGCAGCCAAAACCCAGGGCCCCGGAGCACAGATACGCAGTATTTT.

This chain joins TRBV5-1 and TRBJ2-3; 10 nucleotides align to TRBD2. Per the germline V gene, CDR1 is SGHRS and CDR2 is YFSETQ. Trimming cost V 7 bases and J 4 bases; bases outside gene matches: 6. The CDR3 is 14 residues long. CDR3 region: CASRLAGGPDTQYF. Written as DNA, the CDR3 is TGCGCCAGCCGGTTAGCGGGAGGTCCAGATACGCAGTATTTT. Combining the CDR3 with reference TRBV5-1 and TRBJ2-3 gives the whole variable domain KAGVTQTPRYLIKTRGQQVTLSCSPISGHRSVSWYQQTPGQGLQFLFEYFSETQRNKGNFPGRFSGRQFSNSRSEMNVSTLELGDSALYLCASRLAGGPDTQYFGPGTRLTVL.

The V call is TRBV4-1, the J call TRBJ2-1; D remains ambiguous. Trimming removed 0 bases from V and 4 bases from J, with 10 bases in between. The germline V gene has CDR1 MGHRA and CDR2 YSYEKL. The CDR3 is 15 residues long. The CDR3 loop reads CASSQDAGRYNEQFF. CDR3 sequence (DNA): TGCGCCAGCAGCCAAGATGCAGGTCGATACAATGAGCAGTTCTTC.

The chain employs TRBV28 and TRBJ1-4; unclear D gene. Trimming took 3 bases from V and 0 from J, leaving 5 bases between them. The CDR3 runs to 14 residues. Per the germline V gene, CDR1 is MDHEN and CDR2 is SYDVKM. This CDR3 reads CASSFTATNEKLFF. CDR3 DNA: TGTGCCAGCAGTTTTACAGCAACTAATGAAAAACTGTTTTTT.

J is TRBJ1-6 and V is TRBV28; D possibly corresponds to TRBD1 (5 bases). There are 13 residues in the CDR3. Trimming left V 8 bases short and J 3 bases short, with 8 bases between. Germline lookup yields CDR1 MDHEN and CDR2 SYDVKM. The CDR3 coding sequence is TGTGCCAGCCGGAGGGGCTATAATTCACCCCTCCACTTT. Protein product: CASRRGYNSPLHF.

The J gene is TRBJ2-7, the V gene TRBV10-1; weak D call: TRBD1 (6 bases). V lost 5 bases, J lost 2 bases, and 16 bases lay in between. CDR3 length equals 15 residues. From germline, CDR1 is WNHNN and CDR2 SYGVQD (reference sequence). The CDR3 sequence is CASSFTTGPPYEQYV. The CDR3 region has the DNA TGCGCCAGCAGTTTTACTACAGGGCCACCCTACGAGCAGTACGTC.

The CDR3 here is CASSGGRDNSPLHF. DNA for the CDR3: TGTGCCAGCAGCGGGGGCAGGGATAATTCACCCCTCCACTTT. V gene TRBV7-9 combines with J gene TRBJ1-6; perhaps TRBD1 as D (6 bases). Germline CDR1 SEHNR, CDR2 FQNEAQ (reference sequence). The CDR3 sequence is 14 residues long. Trimming shortened V by 5 bases and J by 5 bases, and 10 bases separated the two germline ends.

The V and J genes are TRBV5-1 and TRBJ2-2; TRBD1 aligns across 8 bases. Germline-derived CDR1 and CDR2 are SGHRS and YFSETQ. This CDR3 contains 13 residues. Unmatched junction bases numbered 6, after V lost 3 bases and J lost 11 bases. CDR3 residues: CASSSGQGGELFF. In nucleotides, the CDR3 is TGCGCCAGCAGCTCAGGACAGGGAGGCGAGCTGTTTTTT.

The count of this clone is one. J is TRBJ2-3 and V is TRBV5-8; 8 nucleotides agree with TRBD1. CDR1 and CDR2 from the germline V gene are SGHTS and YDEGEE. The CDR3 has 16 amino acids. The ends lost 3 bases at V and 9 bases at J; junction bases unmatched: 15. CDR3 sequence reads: CASSSGTGGARVTQYF. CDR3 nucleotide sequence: TGTGCCAGCAGCTCGGGGACAGGAGGGGCTAGGGTCACGCAGTATTTT.

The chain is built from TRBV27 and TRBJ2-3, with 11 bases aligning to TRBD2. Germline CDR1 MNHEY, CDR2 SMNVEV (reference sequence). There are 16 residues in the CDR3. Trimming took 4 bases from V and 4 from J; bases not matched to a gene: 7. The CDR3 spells CASSSTGTSGPDTQYF. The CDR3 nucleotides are TGTGCCAGCAGTTCCACCGGGACTAGCGGACCAGATACGCAGTATTTT.

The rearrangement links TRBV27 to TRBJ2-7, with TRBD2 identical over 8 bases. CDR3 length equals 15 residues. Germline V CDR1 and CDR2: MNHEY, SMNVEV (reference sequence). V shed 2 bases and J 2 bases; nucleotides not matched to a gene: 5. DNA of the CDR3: TGTGCCAGCAGTTTACGGGGGGGACCAGCCTACGAGCAGTACTTC. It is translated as CASSLRGGPAYEQYF.

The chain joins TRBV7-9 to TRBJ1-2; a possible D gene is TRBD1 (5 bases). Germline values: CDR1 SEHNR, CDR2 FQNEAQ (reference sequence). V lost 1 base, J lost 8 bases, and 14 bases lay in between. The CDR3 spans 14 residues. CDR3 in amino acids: CASSLDGGNEGYTF. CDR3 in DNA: TGTGCCAGCAGCTTAGATGGGGGGAATGAGGGCTACACCTTC.

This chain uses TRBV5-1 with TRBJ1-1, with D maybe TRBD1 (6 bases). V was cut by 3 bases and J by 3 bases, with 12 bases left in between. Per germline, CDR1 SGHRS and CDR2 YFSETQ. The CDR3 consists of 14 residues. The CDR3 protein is CASSSQGVDTEAFF. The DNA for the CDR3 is TGCGCCAGCAGCTCACAGGGAGTAGACACTGAAGCTTTCTTT.

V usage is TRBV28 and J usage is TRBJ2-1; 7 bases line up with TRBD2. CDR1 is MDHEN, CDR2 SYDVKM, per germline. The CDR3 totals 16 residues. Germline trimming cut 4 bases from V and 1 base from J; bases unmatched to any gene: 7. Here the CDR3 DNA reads TGTGCCAGCAGTTCGTCGGGGAGGGCATCCTACAATGAGCAGTTCTTC. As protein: CASSSSGRASYNEQFF.

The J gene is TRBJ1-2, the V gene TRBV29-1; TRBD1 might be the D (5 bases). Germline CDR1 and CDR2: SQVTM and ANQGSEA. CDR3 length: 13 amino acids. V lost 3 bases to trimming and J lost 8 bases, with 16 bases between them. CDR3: CSVDGTAGRGYTF. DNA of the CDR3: TGCAGCGTTGACGGAACAGCGGGGCGCGGCTACACCTTC.

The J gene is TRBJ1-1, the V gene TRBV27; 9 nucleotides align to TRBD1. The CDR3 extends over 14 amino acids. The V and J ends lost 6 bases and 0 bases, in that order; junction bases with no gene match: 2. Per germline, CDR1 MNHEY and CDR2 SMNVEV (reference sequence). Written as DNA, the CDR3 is TGTGCCAGCAGAGGGACAGGGCTGAACACTGAAGCTTTCTTT. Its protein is CASRGTGLNTEAFF.

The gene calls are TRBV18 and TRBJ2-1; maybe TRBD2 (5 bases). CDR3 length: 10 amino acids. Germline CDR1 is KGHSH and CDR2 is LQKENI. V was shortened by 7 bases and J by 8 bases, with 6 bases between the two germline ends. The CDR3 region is CASFGDEQFF. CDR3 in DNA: TGTGCCAGCTTCGGGGATGAGCAGTTCTTC.

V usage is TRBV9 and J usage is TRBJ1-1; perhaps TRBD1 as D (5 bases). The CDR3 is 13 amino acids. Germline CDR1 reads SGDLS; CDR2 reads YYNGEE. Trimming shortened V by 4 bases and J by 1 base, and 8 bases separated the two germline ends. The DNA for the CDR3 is TGTGCCAGCAGCCTCCAGGGGAACACTGAAGCTTTCTTT. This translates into CASSLQGNTEAFF.

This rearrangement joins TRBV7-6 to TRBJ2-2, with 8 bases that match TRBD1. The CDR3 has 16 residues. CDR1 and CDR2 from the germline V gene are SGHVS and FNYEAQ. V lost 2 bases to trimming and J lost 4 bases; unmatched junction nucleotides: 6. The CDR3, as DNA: TGTGCCAGCAGCTTAACGACAGGGGAGCCCACCGGGGAGCTGTTTTTT. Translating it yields CASSLTTGEPTGELFF.

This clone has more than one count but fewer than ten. CDR3 loop: CASITAGSPGELFF. The CDR3 DNA reads TGTGCCAGCATCACGGCGGGCAGTCCCGGGGAGCTGTTTTTT. J is TRBJ2-2 and V is TRBV2, with D possibly matching TRBD2 (5 bases). The germline gives CDR1 SNHLY, CDR2 FYNNEI. The CDR3 is made up of 14 amino acids. Trimming removed 7 bases from V and 6 bases from J, with 15 bases in between. Complete variable domain (other parts from reference TRBV2 and TRBJ2-2): EPEVTQTPSHQVTQMGQEVILRCVPISNHLYFYWYRQILGQKVEFLVSFYNNEISEKSEIFDDQFSVERPDGSNFTLKIRSTKLEDSAMYFCASITAGSPGELFFGEGSRLTVL.

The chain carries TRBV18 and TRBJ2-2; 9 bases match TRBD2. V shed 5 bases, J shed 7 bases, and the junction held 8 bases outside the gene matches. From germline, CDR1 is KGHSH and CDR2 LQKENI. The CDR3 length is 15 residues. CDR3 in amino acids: CASSTQREVSGELFF. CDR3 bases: TGTGCCAGCTCAACTCAGCGGGAGGTGAGCGGGGAGCTGTTTTTT.

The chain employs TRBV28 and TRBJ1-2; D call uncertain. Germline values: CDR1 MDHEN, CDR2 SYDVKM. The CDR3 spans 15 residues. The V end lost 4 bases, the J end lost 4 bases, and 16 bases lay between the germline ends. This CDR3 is CASSSWTGVAYGYTF. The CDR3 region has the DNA TGTGCCAGCAGTTCCTGGACTGGGGTGGCCTATGGCTACACCTTC.